Given below is one T cell receptor (beta chain) in context. Its antigen is not known. The sample belongs to a study of cytomegalovirus exposure and HLA in healthy donors. Study outcomes and limitations: Within an earlier analysis, most TCR beta V segments proved productive either about 90% or about 30% of the time.

From germline, CDR1 is SGHTA and CDR2 FQGTGA. CDR3 length: 15 residues. Trimming took off 5 bases at V and 0 bases at J, with 10 bases between the two ends. Use of 60 Vbeta and 13 Jbeta primers characterized the PCR. Measured with immunoSEQ multiplex PCR; TCRdb has only the in-frame clones, and not every one. The data hold about 140,000 clones, with approximately 82% observed a single time. Sequences were obtained from PBMCs. The genes are TRBV7-3 and TRBJ2-2, with D possibly being TRBD2 (5 bases). This receptor was identified in a man younger than 35 in good health and CMV-seropositive. CDR3 coding DNA: TGTGCCAGCAGCCCAGGACTGCCGAACACCGGGGAGCTGTTTTTT. It translates to CASSPGLPNTGELFF.